Listed here are 27 T cell receptor beta chains from one sample, sequenced in a study of identical twins. TCRdb analysed the 5' RACE reads with MiXCR anew, one entry per CDR3 protein. Seen here are 300,000 or so distinct CDR3 sequences, around 9.7% observed once, and the top ten hold about 7.1%. These data were also filed under a second study, of yellow fever vaccine responses in identical twins.

Source material: CD8+ T cells sorted from blood. The receptors originated from a woman under 30 in good health.

The table lists this clonotype with many counts. The V and J genes are TRBV20-1 and TRBJ2-1, with no clear D. The CDR3 covers 15 residues. CDR1 is DFQATT, CDR2 SNEGSKA, per germline (reference sequence). V lost 0 bases and J lost 0, with 9 bases in between. CDR3 in DNA: TGCAGTGCTAGAGATCATCACAGCTCCTACAATGAGCAGTTCTTC. Translation: CSARDHHSSYNEQFF.

The table lists this clonotype with a few counts. The V gene is TRBV29-1, the J gene TRBJ2-3, with TRBD1 as a possible D gene (6 bases). The ends were cut back, 4 bases at V and 0 bases at J, with 20 bases in the middle. The CDR3 sequence is 17 residues long. Germline-derived CDR1 and CDR2 are SQVTM and ANQGSEA. The CDR3 region has the DNA TGCAGCGTTGTTGACAGGTTCCCCCCGTCTAGCACAGATACGCAGTATTTT. Encoded protein: CSVVDRFPPSSTDTQYF.

The chain couples TRBV9 to TRBJ2-5, with a weak D call TRBD2 (6 bases). Germline V gene sequence: CDR1 SGDLS, CDR2 YYNGEE. The CDR3 is 13 residues long. The germline V and J ends were trimmed by 4 bases and 13 bases, with 20 bases remaining between them. CDR3 sequence (DNA): TGTGCCAGCAGCACCTCTTCCGGGACTGGACCGTACTTC. Its translation: CASSTSSGTGPYF.

This clonotype was observed a handful of times. The chain uses TRBV28 and TRBJ2-6; possibly TRBD1 for D (5 bases). Trimming left V 5 bases short and J 0 bases short, with 20 bases between. This CDR3 is built from 19 residues. Looked up from germline, CDR1 is MDHEN and CDR2 is SYDVKM. For the CDR3, the DNA is TGTGCCAGCAGTCCCCGCAGGGTAAGGGCCTCCTCTGGGGCCAACGTCCTGACTTTC. Translating gives CASSPRRVRASSGANVLTF.

This clonotype was counted at least ten times. The CDR3 loop reads CASSWTSGEQFF. The CDR3 bases are TGTGCCAGCAGCTGGACTAGCGGGGAGCAGTTCTTC. The chain has TRBV7-9 and TRBJ2-1, with 11 bases lining up with TRBD2. Germline V CDR1 and CDR2: SEHNR, FQNEAQ (reference sequence). The CDR3 covers 12 residues. V lost 4 bases, J lost 10 bases, and 0 bases stayed unmatched.

In its sample, this clonotype was seen many times. The rearrangement joins TRBV6-2 or TRBV6-3 to TRBJ2-5; D remains unclear. The CDR3 length is 14 residues. The germline V and J ends were trimmed by 3 bases and 5 bases, with 13 bases remaining between them. Germline V gene lookup returns CDR1 MNHEY and CDR2 SVGEGT. The CDR3 loop is CASSYEQTGETQYF. The CDR3 DNA sequence: TGTGCCAGCAGTTATGAACAGACCGGGGAGACCCAGTACTTC.

This clonotype occurred a few times. The V call is TRBV10-3, the J call TRBJ2-7; D remains unclear. Germline V gene lookup returns CDR1 ENHRY and CDR2 SYGVKD. The CDR3 runs to 13 residues. The V and J ends lost 8 bases and 0 bases respectively, with 11 bases between them. CDR3 bases: TGTGCCATCGGGGAAGACTCCTCCTACGAGCAGTACTTC. Protein product: CAIGEDSSYEQYF.

The V call is TRBV27, the J call TRBJ2-1, with TRBD2 matching over 14 bases. Germline V gene data show CDR1 as MNHEY and CDR2 as SMNVEV (reference sequence). V trimming: 1 base; J trimming: 5 bases; junction bases outside the gene matches: 1. The CDR3 contains 16 residues. This CDR3 is CASSLWGLAGDNEQFF. The CDR3 DNA reads TGTGCCAGCAGTTTATGGGGACTAGCGGGAGACAATGAGCAGTTCTTC.

This chain connects TRBV5-1 to TRBJ2-2; 10 positions match TRBD1. Per germline, CDR1 SGHRS and CDR2 YFSETQ. The CDR3 length is 15 residues. Trimming removed 2 bases from V and 3 bases from J; junction bases left unmatched: 1. The CDR3 loop is CASSFGQGDTGELFF. The DNA for the CDR3 is TGCGCCAGCAGCTTTGGACAGGGGGACACCGGGGAGCTGTTTTTT.

The J gene is TRBJ2-1, the V gene TRBV19, with D possibly being TRBD2 (6 bases). V lost 3 bases, J lost 9 bases, and 12 bases lay in between. The germline V gene encodes CDR1 LNHDA and CDR2 SQIVND (reference sequence). CDR3 size: 13 residues. For the CDR3, the DNA is TGTGCCAGTAGTATGGCGGGGTATTTTGAGCAGTTCTTC. Translation: CASSMAGYFEQFF.

This clonotype occurred many times. The V call is TRBV5-6, the J call TRBJ2-7, with a tentative D call TRBD1 (5 bases). CDR1 SGHDT and CDR2 YYEEEE come from the germline V gene. The CDR3 contains 17 residues. V lost 0 bases and J lost 2, with 18 bases in between. The CDR3 sequence is CASSLDGAQVETYEQYF. The CDR3 DNA sequence: TGTGCCAGCAGCTTGGATGGCGCACAGGTTGAAACCTACGAGCAGTACTTC.

V gene TRBV6-5 combines with J gene TRBJ2-7, with a tentative D call TRBD2 (5 bases). Germline V gene sequence: CDR1 MNHEY, CDR2 SVGAGI. Trimming removed 4 bases at V and 0 bases at J, with 13 bases between. The CDR3 is made up of 15 amino acids. The CDR3 reads CASSSHLATSYEQYF. As DNA, the CDR3 is TGTGCCAGCAGTTCCCACTTAGCGACCTCCTACGAGCAGTACTTC.

This clonotype came up many times. V usage is TRBV6-4 and J usage is TRBJ2-5; D might be TRBD1 or TRBD2, each matching 6 bases. The germline V and J ends were trimmed by 0 bases and 3 bases, with 23 bases remaining between them. This CDR3 spans 19 amino acids. The germline V gene encodes CDR1 MRHNA and CDR2 SNTAGT. The CDR3 nucleotides are TGTGCCAGCAGTGACTCGACGACAGGTGGGGGGACCAGGGAAGAGACCCAGTACTTC. Protein sequence: CASSDSTTGGGTREETQYF.

Many counts were recorded for this clonotype. The V gene is TRBV4-3, the J gene TRBJ2-5; 11 bases line up with TRBD1. CDR1 LGHNA and CDR2 YSLEER come from the germline V gene. V lost 1 base to trimming and J lost 6 bases; unmatched junction nucleotides: 4. The CDR3 has 15 amino acids. The DNA for the CDR3 is TGCGCCAGCAGCCAAGGGACAGGGGGCATGAAGACCCAGTACTTC. Its translation is CASSQGTGGMKTQYF.

This clonotype was observed a few times. The genes are TRBV4-1 and TRBJ2-5, with D tentatively TRBD1 or TRBD2 (6 bases each). Per germline, CDR1 MGHRA and CDR2 YSYEKL. V was pared by 0 bases and J by 5 bases, with 16 bases between. This CDR3 spans 16 amino acids. The CDR3 region has the DNA TGCGCCAGCAGCCAAGAACAGGGACTTCTGGGGGAGACCCAGTACTTC. The encoded protein is CASSQEQGLLGETQYF.

This clonotype turned up a few times. The chain carries TRBV2 and TRBJ2-7; TRBD1 aligns across 9 bases. From germline, CDR1 is SNHLY and CDR2 FYNNEI. CDR3 length: 15 amino acids. Unmatched junction bases numbered 10, after V lost 5 bases and J lost 5 bases. The CDR3 nucleotides read TGTGCCAGCAGTAGCCCCCGGACAGGGGTGAACGAGCAGTACTTC. It translates to CASSSPRTGVNEQYF.

The chain carries TRBV2 and TRBJ2-7; D unresolved. V gave up 6 bases and J gave up 10 bases, with 10 bases separating them. Per germline, CDR1 SNHLY and CDR2 FYNNEI. This CDR3 has 10 residues. In nucleotides, the CDR3 is TGTGCCAGCAGGGGCCGGCAACAGTACTTC. It codes for CASRGRQQYF. Full variable domain (missing parts from reference TRBV2 and TRBJ2-7): EPEVTQTPSHQVTQMGQEVILRCVPISNHLYFYWYRQILGQKVEFLVSFYNNEISEKSEIFDDQFSVERPDGSNFTLKIRSTKLEDSAMYFCASRGRQQYFGPGTRLTVT.

The sample holds many counts of this clonotype. V is TRBV10-3 and J is TRBJ2-7; the match to TRBD2 covers 7 bases. CDR1 is ENHRY, CDR2 SYGVKD, per germline. V lost 4 bases to trimming and J lost 3 bases; unmatched junction nucleotides: 6. The CDR3 is 14 amino acids. The DNA of the CDR3 is TGTGCCATCAGTGCGATGACTAGCCACTACGAGCAGTACTTC. It encodes CAISAMTSHYEQYF.

This clonotype showed up many times. The V gene is TRBV12-3 or TRBV12-4, the J gene TRBJ2-7; no clear D gene. The CDR3 has 16 residues. Trimming removed 1 base at V and 0 bases at J, with 13 bases between. The CDR3 sequence is CASSLGTAWDSYEQYF. CDR3 DNA sequence: TGTGCCAGCAGTTTAGGAACGGCCTGGGACTCCTACGAGCAGTACTTC.

Only a few counts were recorded for this clonotype. This chain links TRBV2 with TRBJ2-1, with D perhaps TRBD2 (6 bases). Germline V gene data show CDR1 as SNHLY and CDR2 as FYNNEI. The CDR3 loop spans 14 amino acids. V shed 8 bases and J shed 3 bases, with 14 bases lying between them. CDR3 region: CASLRGINYNEQFF. For the CDR3, the DNA is TGTGCCAGCCTCCGCGGGATAAACTACAATGAGCAGTTCTTC.

This clonotype appeared a few times. This chain connects TRBV12-3 or TRBV12-4 to TRBJ2-7; perhaps TRBD1 as D (5 bases). The V and J ends lost 6 bases and 2 bases respectively, with 14 bases between them. The length of the CDR3 is 14 residues. CDR3 DNA: TGTGCCAGCAGGACAAAGGGGCAGCCCTACGAGCAGTACTTC. This gives the protein CASRTKGQPYEQYF.

This chain connects TRBV20-1 to TRBJ2-3, with TRBD2 identical over 9 bases. The V gene end was trimmed by 4 bases and the J gene end by 3 bases; junction bases not matched to a gene: 11. The V gene's germline CDR1 is DFQATT and CDR2 SNEGSKA (reference sequence). The CDR3 consists of 16 residues. CDR3 in DNA: TGCAGTGCTACCCTCGTAGCGGGAGTTTCGACAGATACGCAGTATTTT. Its translation: CSATLVAGVSTDTQYF.

The J gene is TRBJ2-7, the V gene TRBV19; D unresolved. Trimming stripped 3 bases from V and 5 bases from J, with 14 bases between. Germline V CDR1 and CDR2: LNHDA, SQIVND (reference sequence). This CDR3 comprises 14 residues. The CDR3 DNA follows: TGTGCCAGTAGTATTTTAGGGTTAGACGACGAGCAGTACTTC. This codes for CASSILGLDDEQYF.

In this sample, this clonotype turned up many times. The rearrangement links TRBV7-9 to TRBJ2-1, with 7 bases that match TRBD2. This CDR3 is built from 17 residues. V gave up 3 bases and J gave up 7 bases; unmatched junction bases: 15. CDR1 is SEHNR and CDR2 is FQNEAQ in the germline V gene (reference sequence). CDR3 DNA: TGTGCCAGCAGCTTTAATATGGGAGGGGCGCGCAGAAATGAGCAGTTCTTC. Translating it yields CASSFNMGGARRNEQFF. The complete variable domain, with remaining parts taken from reference TRBV7-9 and TRBJ2-1, reads DTGVSQNPRHKITKRGQNVTFRCDPISEHNRLYWYRQTLGQGPEFLTYFQNEAQLEKSRLLSDRFSAERPKGSFSTLEIQRTEQGDSAMYLCASSFNMGGARRNEQFFGPGTRLTVL.

In its sample, this clonotype was seen many times. The chain recombines TRBV7-9 with TRBJ2-3, with D tentatively TRBD1 (5 bases). The V gene's germline CDR1 is SEHNR and CDR2 FQNEAQ (reference sequence). Trimming removed 4 bases from V and 2 bases from J, with 13 bases in between. The CDR3 is made up of 15 amino acids. Here the CDR3 DNA reads TGTGCCAGCAGCTCTTTCCCGGACAACACAGATACGCAGTATTTT. Amino acids: CASSSFPDNTDTQYF. The full variable domain, with the rest looked up from reference TRBV7-9 and TRBJ2-3, is DTGVSQNPRHKITKRGQNVTFRCDPISEHNRLYWYRQTLGQGPEFLTYFQNEAQLEKSRLLSDRFSAERPKGSFSTLEIQRTEQGDSAMYLCASSSFPDNTDTQYFGPGTRLTVL.

This chain connects TRBV20-1 to TRBJ2-2, with D maybe TRBD2 (5 bases). This CDR3 comprises 11 residues. Trimming cost V 6 bases and J 6 bases, with 8 bases left between them. The germline gives CDR1 DFQATT, CDR2 SNEGSKA (reference sequence). The CDR3 nucleotides are TGCAGTGCCGAGAGGGCCGGGGAGCTGTTTTTT. As protein: CSAERAGELFF.

This rearrangement joins TRBV19 to TRBJ1-5; 8 positions match TRBD1. There are 13 residues in the CDR3. CDR1 LNHDA and CDR2 SQIVND come from the germline V gene (reference sequence). The V segment lost 7 bases and the J segment 6 bases; nucleotides outside the gene matches: 5. The DNA of the CDR3 is TGTGCCAGTACCCAGACAGGGGCTCAGCCCCAGCATTTT. This gives the protein CASTQTGAQPQHF. The entire variable domain, with the rest obtained from reference TRBV19 and TRBJ1-5, is as follows: DGGITQSPKYLFRKEGQNVTLSCEQNLNHDAMYWYRQDPGQGLRLIYYSQIVNDFQKGDIAEGYSVSREKKESFPLTVTSAQKNPTAFYLCASTQTGAQPQHFGDGTRLSIL.